Sequencing of this TCR beta chain was carried out in a study of metastatic and nonmetastatic thyroid tumors. Overall study context: Malignant thyroid and benign thyroid patients provided blood and tumor or nodule tissue whose repertoires were compared. Study-wide results and limits: Compared with benign nodules, malignant thyroid tumors were reported to have significantly higher TCR beta diversity in both blood and tumor.

As originally analysed: CDR3 was compared across clinicopathological groups, and the resulting differences were used to build a distant-metastasis classifier for papillary thyroid cancer. MiXCR reprocessed the PCR reads for TCRdb. The authors' filters were not applied to this entry. The sample comprises nearly 15,000 clones, approximately 19% of which are singletons, and roughly 14% rests with the top ten. There are many counts of this clone. Its antigen is currently unknown. Every patient underwent thyroid surgery untreated. V was pared by 7 bases and J by 5 bases, with 18 bases between. Germline lookup yields CDR1 SQVTM and CDR2 ANQGSEA. This CDR3 spans 14 amino acids.

V gene TRBV29-1 combines with J gene TRBJ2-1, with a possible D match to TRBD2 (5 bases). The receptor was isolated from a female donor with papillary thyroid cancer or a benign thyroid nodule (not recorded which). Some clones in this sample may be carry-over from other donors' samples. The sample was blood. The CDR3 is CSAKRLNDNNEQFF. CDR3 in DNA: TGCAGCGCAAAGCGGCTAAATGACAACAATGAGCAGTTCTTC.